The entry below gives a single T cell receptor beta chain sequence along with its context. Per germline, CDR1 SGHRS and CDR2 YFSETQ. Trimming left V 0 bases short and J 0 bases short, with 17 bases between. The CDR3 is 18 amino acids. The data were taken from a study of control samples from healthy donors and cancer patients. Clones were read by immunoSEQ multiplex PCR, and TCRdb kept only the in-frame ones, dropping some. The sample holds 130,000 to 150,000 clones, more than 90% seen once. The receptor comes from a young man in good health. The source material was blood. The V call is TRBV5-1, the J call TRBJ2-3, with D unclear. In DNA form, the CDR3 reads TGCGCCAGCAGCTTGGGCGGTGAGTCAGCTCCTAGCACAGATACGCAGTATTTT. Its translation: CASSLGGESAPSTDTQYF.